This entry lists 20 T cell receptor beta chains sequenced from one sample in a study of molecular identifiers for immune sequencing clone quantification. TCRdb called the PCR reads again in MiXCR, with one record for every CDR3 protein. The table includes about 330,000 distinct CDR3 sequences, roughly a quarter detected once. The sample taken for sequencing was naive CD8+ T cells from blood, with Jurkat cell RNA spiked in. The subset: FACS-sorted CD8+CD4-CCR7+CD45RA+ naive T cells. The source of these receptors is a human donor in good health. Some libraries in this study had Jurkat cell RNA spiked in.

Comment on this clonotype: A much larger clone sits a single nucleotide away, making a read error possible. V gene TRBV5-6 combines with J gene TRBJ2-3, with D possibly matching TRBD1 (6 bases). Germline lookup yields CDR1 SGHDT and CDR2 YYEEEE. This CDR3 has 16 residues. CDR3 in DNA: TGTGCCAGCAGCTTGGAAACAGGGCGTTTAACAGATACGCGGTATTTT. Encoded protein: CASSLETGRLTDTRYF.

This clonotype has only one observation. This may be a read error, as it is one base from a much larger clone. This sequence joins TRBV12-3 or TRBV12-4 and TRBJ2-3; 14 nucleotides match TRBD2. There are 18 residues in the CDR3. Trimming at V came to 5 bases and at J to 4 bases, leaving 11 bases not matched to a gene. CDR3 sequence (DNA): TGTGCCAGCAGTAGGGGACTAGCGGGGGAGCACAACGCAGATACGCAGTATTTT. Its translation: CASSRGLAGEHNADTQYF.

This chain connects TRBV3-1 to TRBJ2-7, with 8 bases matching TRBD1. CDR3 length: 16 residues. The germline V gene has CDR1 LGHDT and CDR2 YNNKEL (reference sequence). V trimming: 1 base; J trimming: 3 bases; junction bases outside the gene matches: 8. CDR3 bases: TGTGCCAGCAGCCAAGTTCCGACAGGGGTCCGCTACGAGCAGTACTTC. Protein: CASSQVPTGVRYEQYF.

As to this clonotype: The CDR3 does not close with the conserved phenylalanine or tryptophan, likely indicating a read error. V and J are TRBV5-6 and TRBJ1-1; the D is unclear. From germline, CDR1 is SGHDT and CDR2 YYEEEE. The ends were cut back, 0 bases at V and 0 bases at J, with 6 bases in the middle. The CDR3 loop spans 14 amino acids. CDR3 in DNA: TGTGCCAGCAGCTTGGTACAGTTGAACACTGAAGCTTTCCTT. Translated: CASSLVQLNTEAFL.

This clonotype was seen many times. The V call is TRBV2, the J call TRBJ1-1; D unresolved. Trimming pared 5 bases from V and 2 bases from J, leaving 15 bases between. Germline CDR1 reads SNHLY; CDR2 reads FYNNEI. This CDR3 comprises 15 residues. In DNA form, the CDR3 reads TGTGCCAGCAGTTGGGTCCCTTCTCTTAACACTGAAGCTTTCTTT. This translates into CASSWVPSLNTEAFF. Looking up the rest from reference TRBV2 and TRBJ1-1 gives the full variable domain: EPEVTQTPSHQVTQMGQEVILRCVPISNHLYFYWYRQILGQKVEFLVSFYNNEISEKSEIFDDQFSVERPDGSNFTLKIRSTKLEDSAMYFCASSWVPSLNTEAFFGQGTRLTVV.

As regards this clonotype: Possible read error: a much larger clone is one base away. V gene TRBV5-6 combines with J gene TRBJ1-1, with a tentative D call TRBD1 (6 bases). Germline V gene sequence: CDR1 SGHDT, CDR2 YYEEEE. Trimming cost V 3 bases and J 1 base, with 10 bases left between them. The CDR3 covers 14 residues. The CDR3 DNA is TGTGCCAGCAGCTGGGAACAGGGGAACACTGAAGCTTTCTTT. Translated: CASSWEQGNTEAFF.

On this clonotype itself: This clone may be a read error of a much larger clone one base away. The chain is built from TRBV24-1 and TRBJ2-2, with TRBD1 matching 7 bases. This CDR3 contains 13 residues. Germline V gene data show CDR1 as KGHDR and CDR2 as SFDVKD. The CDR3 sequence: CATGTANTGELLF. In DNA, the CDR3 is TGTGCCACCGGGACAGCGAACACCGGGGAGCTGCTTTTT.

Comment on this clonotype: A read error may be the cause here, since a much bigger clone is one base away. J is TRBJ2-7 and V is TRBV2, with D tentatively TRBD1 or TRBD2 (6 bases each). The CDR3 loop spans 13 amino acids. V was trimmed by 3 bases and J by 5 bases, leaving 11 bases between them. From germline, CDR1 is SNHLY and CDR2 FYNNEI. CDR3 sequence: CASSEPGADEQYF. The DNA for the CDR3 is TGTGCCAGCAGTGAGCCGGGGGCCGACGAGCAGTACTTC.

This clonotype came up many times. The chain carries TRBV19 and TRBJ2-7; D possibly uses TRBD1 or TRBD2 (5 bases each). The germline V gene encodes CDR1 LNHDA and CDR2 SQIVND (reference sequence). Trimming shortened V by 3 bases and J by 0 bases, and 9 bases separated the two germline ends. CDR3 length equals 14 residues. CDR3 in amino acids: CASSIGASSYEQYF. The CDR3 bases are TGTGCCAGTAGTATCGGGGCTTCCTCCTACGAGCAGTACTTC.

This clonotype was counted ten times or more. The rearrangement uses TRBV20-1 and TRBJ1-5; D may be TRBD1 (6 bases). V lost 1 base, J lost 0 bases, and 16 bases lay in between. The CDR3 consists of 17 residues. CDR1 DFQATT and CDR2 SNEGSKA come from the germline V gene (reference sequence). In DNA, the CDR3 is TGCAGTGCTAGAGGTTCAGGGGCCGAACCTAGCAATCAGCCCCAGCATTTT. Residues: CSARGSGAEPSNQPQHF.

This chain links TRBV2 with TRBJ2-3; TRBD2 is a possible D gene (6 bases). CDR3 length: 15 residues. Germline loops: CDR1 SNHLY, CDR2 FYNNEI. The V end lost 7 bases, the J end lost 7 bases, and 21 bases lay between the germline ends. The CDR3 protein is CASTSPAGNGNTQYF. CDR3 DNA: TGTGCCAGCACCTCCCCGGCGGGGAACGGTAATACGCAGTATTTT.

This clonotype was recorded many times. The rearrangement uses TRBV7-6 and TRBJ2-3, with D hard to call. The ends were cut back, 0 bases at V and 6 bases at J, with 10 bases in the middle. Germline V lookup: CDR1 SGHVS, CDR2 FNYEAQ. This CDR3 region has 14 residues. DNA of the CDR3: TGTGCCAGCAGCTTAGCAGGGTATCGGGATACGCAGTATTTT. This encodes CASSLAGYRDTQYF. Based on the CDR3 plus reference TRBV7-6 and TRBJ2-3, the full variable domain is GAGVSQSPRYKVTKRGQDVALRCDPISGHVSLYWYRQALGQGPEFLTYFNYEAQQDKSGLPNDRFSAERPEGSISTLTIQRTEQRDSAMYRCASSLAGYRDTQYFGPGTRLTVL.

The V call is TRBV24-1, the J call TRBJ2-3, with 10 bases lining up with TRBD2. In germline, CDR1 is KGHDR, CDR2 SFDVKD. This CDR3 spans 20 amino acids. Losses at the gene ends were 0 bases for V and 2 bases for J; bases not matched to a gene: 13. CDR3: CATSDLHGEREGLITDTQYF. The CDR3 DNA is TGTGCCACCAGTGATTTGCATGGGGAGCGGGAGGGCCTGATCACAGATACGCAGTATTTT.

V usage is TRBV20-1 and J usage is TRBJ2-3; D is possibly TRBD1 (6 bases). The V and J ends lost 5 bases and 0 bases respectively, with 18 bases between them. CDR3 length: 16 amino acids. Germline V gene lookup returns CDR1 DFQATT and CDR2 SNEGSKA (reference sequence). CDR3 DNA sequence: TGCAGTGCTTCCCCCCAGGACAGCTTAAGCACAGATACGCAGTATTTT. Residues: CSASPQDSLSTDTQYF.

This clonotype has at least ten counts. The V gene is TRBV2, the J gene TRBJ2-7; possibly TRBD2 for D (6 bases). Germline-derived CDR1 and CDR2 are SNHLY and FYNNEI. The CDR3 totals 13 residues. Trimming shortened V by 4 bases and J by 7 bases, and 14 bases separated the two germline ends. CDR3 amino acids: CASSGWGAGEQYF. In DNA form, the CDR3 reads TGTGCCAGCAGTGGATGGGGCGCGGGGGAGCAGTACTTC.

Points on this clonotype: This may be a read error: a much more frequent sequence differs by one nucleotide. This is likely a read error, given that the CDR3 carries no conserved phenylalanine or tryptophan at its end. The chain joins TRBV7-9 to TRBJ2-3; D is ambiguous. Germline V gene sequence: CDR1 SEHNR, CDR2 FQNEAQ (reference sequence). The CDR3 is 14 amino acids. V was shortened by 2 bases and J by 1 base, with 7 bases between the two germline ends. CDR3 coding DNA: TGTGCCAGCAGCTTACAGGACGGCACAGATACGCAGTATCTT. It codes for CASSLQDGTDTQYL.

With respect to this clonotype: It may be a read error: a sequence one base away is much more abundant. J is TRBJ2-3 and V is TRBV9; 7 positions agree with TRBD1. The CDR3 is 13 amino acids. Germline V gene lookup returns CDR1 SGDLS and CDR2 YYNGEE. CDR3 coding DNA: TGTGCCAGCAGCGTAACAGGGACAGATACGCAGTGTTTT. Protein product: CASSVTGTDTQCF.

Comment on this clonotype: The junction differs from germline at one of its ends, possibly a read error. The chain carries TRBV7-9 and TRBJ1-5; D possibly corresponds to TRBD1 (5 bases). Per the germline V gene, CDR1 is SEHNR and CDR2 is FQNEAQ (reference sequence). CDR3 size: 16 residues. CDR3 region: CAGSLEVRGDNQPQHF. The CDR3, as DNA: TGTGCCGGCAGCTTAGAAGTCCGGGGCGACAATCAGCCCCAGCATTTT.

Remarks on this clonotype: Mismatch with germline at one junction end may stem from a read error. V gene TRBV9 combines with J gene TRBJ2-2; D might be TRBD2 (6 bases). CDR3 length: 13 amino acids. Germline V CDR1 and CDR2: SGDLS, YYNGEE. The CDR3 sequence: CASRGLGGGELVF. The CDR3 DNA follows: TGTGCCAGCAGGGGCCTGGGTGGCGGGGAGCTGGTTTTT. Full variable domain (rest looked up from reference TRBV9 and TRBJ2-2): DSGVTQTPKHLITATGQRVTLRCSPRSGDLSVYWYQQSLDQGLQFLIQYYNGEERAKGNILERFSAQQFPDLHSELNLSSLELGDSALYFCASRGLGGGELVFGEGSRLTVL.

V gene TRBV7-9 combines with J gene TRBJ2-3; TRBD2 matches at 15 bases. The CDR3 has 16 amino acids. CDR1 SEHNR and CDR2 FQNEAQ come from the germline V gene (reference sequence). The V and J ends lost 3 bases and 7 bases, in that order; junction bases with no gene match: 5. The CDR3 sequence is CASSFGLAGGLHTQYF. In nucleotides, the CDR3 is TGTGCCAGCAGCTTCGGACTAGCGGGGGGGCTGCATACGCAGTATTTT.